One sample yielded the 23 T cell receptor beta chains listed below, sequenced in a study of cytomegalovirus exposure and HLA in healthy donors. PCR was performed using 60 Vbeta and 13 Jbeta primers. The protocol was immunoSEQ multiplex PCR, while the TCRdb copy is restricted to in-frame clones and leaves out a portion. The table lists more than 100,000 clones, roughly 85% of them singletons. The sequencing sample was made of PBMCs. Receptors originate from a man aged 35-49 years in good health and CMV-seronegative.

The chain uses TRBV5-5 and TRBJ1-2; D might be TRBD1 (5 bases). Trimming left V 1 base short and J 4 bases short, with 17 bases between. There are 16 residues in the CDR3. CDR1 is SGHKS, CDR2 YYEKEE, per germline (reference sequence). The CDR3 protein is CASSLTGGEFGYGYTF. The CDR3 nucleotides read TGTGCCAGCAGCTTGACCGGGGGAGAGTTTGGCTATGGCTACACCTTC.

Only a few counts were recorded for this clone. The DNA for the CDR3 is TGTGCCAGCAGCTGGGACAGCGAAAACACCATATATTTT. Translating gives CASSWDSENTIYF. The chain is built from TRBV7-2 and TRBJ1-3; 7 bases are shared with TRBD1. V lost 4 bases and J lost 6; bases outside the gene matches: 3. Per the germline V gene, CDR1 is SGHTA and CDR2 is FQGNSA. There are 13 residues in the CDR3.

The chain combines TRBV12-5 with TRBJ2-5, with TRBD1 identical over 12 bases. The CDR3 length is 17 residues. In germline, CDR1 is LGHNT, CDR2 FRNRAP. The V gene end was trimmed by 0 bases and the J gene end by 5 bases; junction bases not matched to a gene: 7. This CDR3 is CASGLVLGQGAGETQYF. CDR3 nucleotides: TGTGCTAGTGGTTTGGTACTGGGACAGGGGGCCGGGGAGACCCAGTACTTC.

This clone was counted once. The chain recombines TRBV6-6 with TRBJ2-7, with D possibly TRBD1 on 6 matching bases. CDR1 is MNHNY and CDR2 is SVGAGI in the germline V gene (reference sequence). V was pared by 0 bases and J by 4 bases, with 10 bases between. The CDR3 has 14 residues. CDR3 residues: CASSYSGRGYEQYF. Written as DNA, the CDR3 is TGTGCCAGCAGTTACTCAGGCAGGGGTTACGAGCAGTACTTC.

The chain is built from TRBV30 and TRBJ1-4; D is uncertain. Germline CDR1 reads GTSNPN; CDR2 reads SVGIG (reference sequence). The CDR3 length is 15 residues. V was clipped by 0 bases and J by 1 base, with 9 bases between them. CDR3 coding DNA: TGTGCCTGGAGTGTACAAGCGGGAACTAATGAAAAACTGTTTTTT. Its protein product is CAWSVQAGTNEKLFF.

The chain couples TRBV7-3 to TRBJ2-5, with TRBD2 identical over 9 bases. CDR1 is SGHTA and CDR2 is FQGTGA in the germline V gene. The CDR3 totals 15 residues. V gave up 1 base and J gave up 2 bases; unmatched junction bases: 2. CDR3 sequence: CASSLIAGAQETQYF. The CDR3 region has the DNA TGTGCCAGCAGCTTAATAGCGGGGGCACAAGAGACCCAGTACTTC.

The gene calls are TRBV5-5 and TRBJ1-1; D is unclear. V dropped 0 bases and J dropped 1 base, with 13 bases sitting between them. The germline V gene has CDR1 SGHKS and CDR2 YYEKEE (reference sequence). This CDR3 comprises 16 residues. The DNA for the CDR3 is TGTGCCAGCAGCTTGGAGTTGGAGCTTTGGAACACTGAAGCTTTCTTT. This translates into CASSLELELWNTEAFF.

V is TRBV4-3 and J is TRBJ2-7, with 7 bases matching TRBD2. The ends lost 0 bases at V and 7 bases at J; junction bases unmatched: 6. Germline-derived CDR1 and CDR2 are LGHNA and YSLEER. CDR3 length: 14 amino acids. The CDR3 protein is CASSQDPLALEQYF. The CDR3 DNA sequence: TGCGCCAGCAGCCAAGATCCACTAGCGCTAGAGCAGTACTTC.

This clone was counted once. This chain connects TRBV6-5 to TRBJ1-1, with TRBD1 matching over 9 bases. The CDR3 sequence is 13 residues long. Trimming cost V 5 bases and J 6 bases; bases outside gene matches: 4. The germline V gene encodes CDR1 MNHEY and CDR2 SVGAGI. The DNA of the CDR3 is TGTGCCAGCAGTCTCCGACAGGGGGCTGAAGCTTTCTTT. Translated, it gives CASSLRQGAEAFF.

In its sample, this clone was seen once. As DNA, the CDR3 is TGTGCCAGCAGTTACTCGATTGGGGCGGGGTGGGAGACCCAGTACTTC. The encoded protein is CASSYSIGAGWETQYF. The V call is TRBV6-6, the J call TRBJ2-5; D perhaps matches TRBD2 (6 bases). Trimming pared 0 bases from V and 5 bases from J, leaving 16 bases between. Germline values: CDR1 MNHNY, CDR2 SVGAGI (reference sequence). The CDR3 totals 16 residues.

In this sample, this clone turned up a few times. One end of the junction varies from germline; a read error may be responsible. The chain is built from TRBV4-1 and TRBJ2-7; perhaps TRBD2 as D (5 bases). The CDR3 spans 14 residues. CDR1 MGHRA and CDR2 YSYEKL come from the germline V gene. This chain's CDR3 is CASRREGSSSEQYF. For the CDR3, the DNA is TGCGCCAGCAGACGAGAAGGGAGCTCCTCCGAGCAGTACTTC.

This clone was observed a single time. The gene calls are TRBV29-1 and TRBJ1-5; a possible D gene is TRBD1 (5 bases). Trimming took off 7 bases at V and 5 bases at J, with 12 bases between the two ends. This CDR3 has 12 amino acids. Germline values: CDR1 SQVTM, CDR2 ANQGSEA. The CDR3 DNA reads as TGCAGCGCCAAGGGAGGGGATCAGCCCCAGCATTTT. Its protein product is CSAKGGDQPQHF.

V and J are TRBV11-3 and TRBJ2-2; TRBD1 matches 7 bases. Per the germline V gene, CDR1 is SGHNT and CDR2 is YENEEA. The CDR3 is 15 residues long. Unmatched junction bases numbered 7, after V lost 5 bases and J lost 4 bases. CDR3 in amino acids: CASSPTGTATGELFF. As DNA, the CDR3 is TGTGCCAGCAGCCCCACCGGGACAGCCACCGGGGAGCTGTTTTTT.

About this clone: The germline gene is not matched at one end of the junction; a read error may be the cause. Here the CDR3 reads CASGFSTQNQPQHF. The CDR3 region has the DNA TGTGCCAGCGGCTTCTCGACTCAAAATCAGCCCCAGCATTTT. This rearrangement joins TRBV7-2 to TRBJ1-5; D not resolved. This CDR3 is 14 amino acids long. The V gene's germline CDR1 is SGHTA and CDR2 FQGNSA. The whole variable domain, remainder taken from reference TRBV7-2 and TRBJ1-5, is GAGVSQSPSNKVTEKGKDVELRCDPISGHTALYWYRQSLGQGLEFLIYFQGNSAPDKSGLPSDRFSAERTGGSVSTLTIQRTQQEDSAVYLCASGFSTQNQPQHFGDGTRLSIL.

The chain joins TRBV28 to TRBJ1-2; no firm D call. Germline V lookup: CDR1 MDHEN, CDR2 SYDVKM. The germline V and J ends were trimmed by 2 bases and 5 bases, with 15 bases remaining between them. The CDR3 totals 15 residues. CDR3 in amino acids: CASSLGGGNVYGYTF. For the CDR3, the DNA is TGTGCCAGCAGTTTAGGCGGAGGGAATGTGTATGGCTACACCTTC.

This clone has only a few counts. Other DNA variants within this sample encode the same CDR3. This sequence joins TRBV7-8 and TRBJ1-1; 10 bases align to TRBD1. The CDR3 consists of 15 residues. Germline V gene lookup returns CDR1 SGHVS and CDR2 FQNEAQ. Trimming took 3 bases from V and 11 from J; bases not matched to a gene: 12. The DNA for the CDR3 is TGTGCCAGCAGCTTGAGACAGGGGGCGGCCCAGGTGGCTTTCTTT. Translating it yields CASSLRQGAAQVAFF.

V gene TRBV13 combines with J gene TRBJ1-1; 7 positions agree with TRBD1. Germline V CDR1 and CDR2: PRHDT, FYEKMQ (reference sequence). The junction had 5 bases not matched to a gene; V was cut back by 1 base and J by 6 bases. The CDR3 length is 14 residues. CDR3 DNA sequence: TGTGCCAGCAGCTTAGACAGGGACAGACCTGAAGCTTTCTTT. Translating it yields CASSLDRDRPEAFF.

The chain links TRBV7-3 to TRBJ2-1; 7 nucleotides align to TRBD2. The CDR3 is made up of 15 amino acids. V lost 2 bases and J lost 4; bases outside the gene matches: 5. Per the germline V gene, CDR1 is SGHTA and CDR2 is FQGTGA. CDR3 sequence (DNA): TGTGCCAGCAGCTTAGCTAGCGGTTTGTACAATGAGCAGTTCTTC. Translating it yields CASSLASGLYNEQFF.

This chain uses TRBV4-1 with TRBJ2-5, with TRBD1 matching over 8 bases. Germline V gives CDR1 MGHRA, CDR2 YSYEKL. The CDR3 is 16 residues long. J lost 1 base, V lost 4 bases, and 8 bases had no gene match. For the CDR3, the DNA is TGCGCCAGCAGCCTCCCTGAGACAGGGGTCCAAGAGACCCAGTACTTC. Amino acid sequence: CASSLPETGVQETQYF.

The chain links TRBV7-9 to TRBJ1-3; the D gene is possibly TRBD1 (5 bases). CDR1 and CDR2 (germline): SEHNR, FQNEAQ (reference sequence). Trimming removed 5 bases at V and 8 bases at J, with 22 bases between. The CDR3 has 16 amino acids. CDR3 amino acids: CASSPPGLVFGDTIYF. CDR3 DNA sequence: TGTGCCAGCAGCCCCCCGGGACTCGTATTTGGCGACACCATATATTTT.

This clone was seen just once. The chain carries TRBV5-1 and TRBJ1-4; 7 positions agree with TRBD1. V lost 0 bases and J lost 3; bases outside the gene matches: 2. CDR3 size: 15 residues. The V gene's germline CDR1 is SGHRS and CDR2 YFSETQ. The CDR3 spells CASSLGGTANEKLFF. In DNA form, the CDR3 reads TGCGCCAGCAGCTTGGGCGGGACAGCTAATGAAAAACTGTTTTTT.

This chain joins TRBV5-6 and TRBJ2-1; 9 nucleotides agree with TRBD2. CDR1 is SGHDT and CDR2 is YYEEEE in the germline V gene. The CDR3 consists of 15 residues. The ends lost 0 bases at V and 2 bases at J; junction bases unmatched: 0. The CDR3: CASSLGGRAYNEQFF. DNA of the CDR3: TGTGCCAGCAGCTTGGGCGGGAGGGCCTACAATGAGCAGTTCTTC.

This chain uses TRBV7-9 with TRBJ1-6, with 12 nucleotides matching TRBD1. Germline CDR1 and CDR2: SEHNR and FQNEAQ (reference sequence). The CDR3 is 15 residues long. The J segment lost 10 bases and the V segment lost 5 bases, leaving 6 bases of the junction unmatched. The CDR3 loop reads CASSQGTGGNSPLHF. CDR3 bases: TGTGCCAGCAGCCAAGGGACAGGGGGCAACTCACCCCTCCACTTT.